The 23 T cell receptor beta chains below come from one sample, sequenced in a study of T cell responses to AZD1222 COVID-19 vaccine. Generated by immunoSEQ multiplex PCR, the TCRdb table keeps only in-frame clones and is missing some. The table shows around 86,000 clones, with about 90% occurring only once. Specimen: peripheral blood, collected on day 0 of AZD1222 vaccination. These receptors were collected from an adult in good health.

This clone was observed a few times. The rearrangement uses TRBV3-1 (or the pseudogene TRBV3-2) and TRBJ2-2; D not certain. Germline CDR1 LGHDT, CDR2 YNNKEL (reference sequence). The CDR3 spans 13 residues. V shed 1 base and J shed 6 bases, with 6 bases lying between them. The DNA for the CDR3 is TGTGCCAGCAGCCAAGCGCGGTCCGGGGAGCTGTTTTTT. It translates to CASSQARSGELFF.

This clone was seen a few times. This CDR3 is CASSQDAVSGTQYF. The CDR3 DNA is TGCGCCAGCAGCCAAGATGCGGTTTCAGGTACGCAGTATTTT. The V gene is TRBV4-3, the J gene TRBJ2-3; D unresolved. V shed 0 bases and J shed 8 bases, with 12 bases lying between them. This CDR3 comprises 14 residues. Per germline, CDR1 LGHNA and CDR2 YSLEER.

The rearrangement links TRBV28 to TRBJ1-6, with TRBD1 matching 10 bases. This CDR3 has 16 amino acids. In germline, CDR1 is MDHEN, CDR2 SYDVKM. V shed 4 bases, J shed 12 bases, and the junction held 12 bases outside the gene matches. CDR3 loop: CASSSGQGGPMVPLHF. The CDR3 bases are TGTGCCAGCAGTTCTGGACAGGGGGGCCCTATGGTACCCCTCCACTTT.

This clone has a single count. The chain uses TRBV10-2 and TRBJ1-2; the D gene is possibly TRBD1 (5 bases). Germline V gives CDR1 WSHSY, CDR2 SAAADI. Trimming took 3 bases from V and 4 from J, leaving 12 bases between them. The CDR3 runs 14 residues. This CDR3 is CASSDPDRSYGYTF. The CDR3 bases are TGCGCCAGCAGTGATCCAGACAGAAGCTATGGCTACACCTTC.

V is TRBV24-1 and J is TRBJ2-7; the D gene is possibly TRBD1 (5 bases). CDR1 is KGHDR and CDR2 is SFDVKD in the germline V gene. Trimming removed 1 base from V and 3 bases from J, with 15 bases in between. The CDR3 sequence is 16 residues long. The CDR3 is CATSDLLGQDNYEQYF. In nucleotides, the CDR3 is TGTGCCACCAGTGATTTACTTGGTCAGGACAACTACGAGCAGTACTTC.

CDR3 residues: CASSLGAGEVEQFF. The CDR3 DNA sequence: TGTGCCAGCAGCTTGGGGGCAGGGGAGGTTGAGCAGTTCTTC. The chain employs TRBV5-6 and TRBJ2-1; perhaps D is TRBD1 or TRBD2 (6 bases each). V lost 0 bases, J lost 9 bases, and 13 bases lay in between. The CDR3 loop spans 14 amino acids. Per the germline V gene, CDR1 is SGHDT and CDR2 is YYEEEE.

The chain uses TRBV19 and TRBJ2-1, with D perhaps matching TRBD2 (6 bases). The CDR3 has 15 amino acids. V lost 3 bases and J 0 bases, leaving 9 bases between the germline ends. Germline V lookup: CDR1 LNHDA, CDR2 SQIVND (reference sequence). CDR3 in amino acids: CASSMVGSSYNEQFF. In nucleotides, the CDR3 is TGTGCCAGTAGTATGGTCGGGAGCTCCTACAATGAGCAGTTCTTC.

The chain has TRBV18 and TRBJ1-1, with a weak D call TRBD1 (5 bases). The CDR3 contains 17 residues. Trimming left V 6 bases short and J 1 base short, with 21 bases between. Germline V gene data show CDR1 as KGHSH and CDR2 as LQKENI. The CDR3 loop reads CASSLNLGGTSNTEAFF. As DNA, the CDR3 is TGTGCCAGCTCCCTAAACCTTGGGGGTACCTCGAACACTGAAGCTTTCTTT. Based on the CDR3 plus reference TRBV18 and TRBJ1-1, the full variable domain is NAGVMQNPRHLVRRRGQEARLRCSPMKGHSHVYWYRQLPEEGLKFMVYLQKENIIDESGMPKERFSAEFPKEGPSILRIQQVVRGDSAAYFCASSLNLGGTSNTEAFFGQGTRLTVV.

CDR3 residues: CASSPTSVGVSNQPQHF. The CDR3 DNA follows: TGTGCCAGCTCACCTACTTCTGTGGGAGTAAGCAATCAGCCCCAGCATTTT. The chain joins TRBV18 to TRBJ1-5; no definite D call. Germline V gene lookup returns CDR1 KGHSH and CDR2 LQKENI. The CDR3 contains 17 residues. The V and J ends lost 3 bases and 1 base respectively, with 16 bases between them.

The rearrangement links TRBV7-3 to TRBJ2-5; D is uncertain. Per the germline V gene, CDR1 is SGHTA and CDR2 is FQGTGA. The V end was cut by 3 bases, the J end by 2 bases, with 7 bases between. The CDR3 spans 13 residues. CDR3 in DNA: TGTGCCAGCAGCTTCCAGCCTCAAGAGACCCAGTACTTC. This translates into CASSFQPQETQYF.

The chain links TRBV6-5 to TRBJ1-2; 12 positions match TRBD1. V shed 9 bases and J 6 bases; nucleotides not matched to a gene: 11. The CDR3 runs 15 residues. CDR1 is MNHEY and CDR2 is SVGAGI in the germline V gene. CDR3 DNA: TGTGCCAGTTCCCTGGGACAGGGGGCGGGGGATGGCTACACCTTC. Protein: CASSLGQGAGDGYTF.

CDR3 region: CSVASPGTVYGYTF. The CDR3 nucleotides read TGCAGCGTTGCGTCTCCCGGGACTGTGTATGGCTACACCTTC. The chain combines TRBV29-1 with TRBJ1-2; a weak D match, TRBD1 (5 bases). The CDR3 loop spans 14 amino acids. From germline, CDR1 is SQVTM and CDR2 ANQGSEA. Deletions cut 4 bases from V and 5 bases from J, with 17 bases between.

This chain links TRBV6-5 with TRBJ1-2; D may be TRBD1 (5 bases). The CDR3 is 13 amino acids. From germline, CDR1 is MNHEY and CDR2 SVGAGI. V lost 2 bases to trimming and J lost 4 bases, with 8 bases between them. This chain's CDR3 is CASSYTGTYGYTF. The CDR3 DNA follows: TGTGCCAGCAGTTACACGGGGACCTATGGCTACACCTTC.

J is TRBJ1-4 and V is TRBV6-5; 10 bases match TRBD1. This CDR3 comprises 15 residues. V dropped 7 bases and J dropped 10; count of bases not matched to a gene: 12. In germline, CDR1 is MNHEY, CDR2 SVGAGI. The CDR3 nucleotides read TGTGCCAGCAAAACCGGCGGGACAGGGGCAGGAAAACTGTTTTTT. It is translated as CASKTGGTGAGKLFF.

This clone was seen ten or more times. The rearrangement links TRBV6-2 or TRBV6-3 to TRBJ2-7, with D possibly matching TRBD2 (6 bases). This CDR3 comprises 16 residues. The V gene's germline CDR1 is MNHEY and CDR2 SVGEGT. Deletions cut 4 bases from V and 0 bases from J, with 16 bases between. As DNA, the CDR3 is TGTGCCAGCAGTTCCGAGGGAGGACATCACTCCTACGAGCAGTACTTC. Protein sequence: CASSSEGGHHSYEQYF.

This CDR3 reads CASSAHLAGANVLTF. The CDR3, as DNA: TGTGCCAGCAGCGCCCACCTGGCCGGGGCCAACGTCCTGACTTTC. The J gene is TRBJ2-6, the V gene TRBV9, with D hard to call. Trimming cost V 3 bases and J 4 bases, with 11 bases left between them. Germline V gene lookup returns CDR1 SGDLS and CDR2 YYNGEE. This CDR3 contains 15 residues.

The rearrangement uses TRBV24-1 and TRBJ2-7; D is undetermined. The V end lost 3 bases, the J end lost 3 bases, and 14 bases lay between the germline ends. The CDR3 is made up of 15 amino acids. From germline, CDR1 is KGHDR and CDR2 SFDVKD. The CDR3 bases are TGTGCCACCAGTGATAGAACGGCGATGGGCTACGAGCAGTACTTC. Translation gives CATSDRTAMGYEQYF.

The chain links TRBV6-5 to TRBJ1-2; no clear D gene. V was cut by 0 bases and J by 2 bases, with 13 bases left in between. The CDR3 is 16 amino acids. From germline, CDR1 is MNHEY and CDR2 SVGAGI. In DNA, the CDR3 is TGTGCCAGCAGTTACTCGAGTTTGTCAGAGAACTATGGCTACACCTTC. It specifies CASSYSSLSENYGYTF.

CDR3 nucleotide sequence: TGTGCCAGCAGACAGGAAGACTCCTACGAGCAGTACTTC. Encoded protein: CASRQEDSYEQYF. The chain employs TRBV2 and TRBJ2-7; tentatively, D is TRBD1 (5 bases). CDR3 size: 13 residues. The V and J ends lost 6 bases and 0 bases respectively, with 9 bases between them. Germline V gene lookup returns CDR1 SNHLY and CDR2 FYNNEI.

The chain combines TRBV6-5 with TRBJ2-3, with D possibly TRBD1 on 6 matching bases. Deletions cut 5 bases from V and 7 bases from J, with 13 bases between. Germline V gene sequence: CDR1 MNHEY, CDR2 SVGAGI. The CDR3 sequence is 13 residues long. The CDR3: CASSPPQGNTQYF. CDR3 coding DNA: TGTGCCAGCAGTCCCCCCCAGGGGAATACGCAGTATTTT.

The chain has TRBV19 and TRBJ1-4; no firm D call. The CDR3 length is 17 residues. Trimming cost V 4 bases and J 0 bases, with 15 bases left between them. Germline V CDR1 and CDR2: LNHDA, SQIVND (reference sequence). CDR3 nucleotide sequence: TGTGCCAGTAGTACCCTTAGGTCCAGTTCAACTAATGAAAAACTGTTTTTT. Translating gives CASSTLRSSSTNEKLFF.

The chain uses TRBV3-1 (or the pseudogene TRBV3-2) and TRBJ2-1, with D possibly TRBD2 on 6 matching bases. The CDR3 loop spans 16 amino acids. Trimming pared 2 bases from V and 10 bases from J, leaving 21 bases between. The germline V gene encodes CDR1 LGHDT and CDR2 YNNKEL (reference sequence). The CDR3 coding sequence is TGTGCCAGCAGCCAATTCCGCGGGGTACAAAGGGAGGAGCAGTTCTTC. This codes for CASSQFRGVQREEQFF.

The CDR3 nucleotides are TGTGCCAGCAGCCTCGGGACAGGGGCCTTCCCCTACAATGAGCAGTTCTTC. The encoded protein is CASSLGTGAFPYNEQFF. The genes are TRBV7-9 and TRBJ2-1; 10 positions agree with TRBD1. This CDR3 contains 17 residues. Germline loops: CDR1 SEHNR, CDR2 FQNEAQ (reference sequence). V was clipped by 5 bases and J by 2 bases; unmatched bases: 9.